This T cell receptor beta chain was found in a study of T cells in Graves' hyperthyroidism and ophthalmopathy. Amplification targeted TCR beta CDR3 regions from RNA transcripts. TCR CDR3 regions were first amplified by RT-PCR with HTBI primers. TCRdb reprocessed the multiplex PCR reads via MiXCR and lists one record per CDR3 protein. The sample has almost 500,000 distinct CDR3 sequences, 22% seen once. This CDR3 has 13 residues. Germline lookup yields CDR1 SNHLY and CDR2 FYNNEI. J lost 3 bases, V lost 5 bases, and 3 bases had no gene match. This clonotype has ten or more counts. With duration under 3 months, ophthalmopathy was active: Clinical Activity Score at least 3, NOSPECS at least 4.

The sequenced material came from blood. This clonotype was obtained from a woman in her sixties or seventies with Graves' ophthalmopathy. V and J are TRBV2 and TRBJ2-7, with 8 bases lining up with TRBD1. The CDR3 reads CASSRQGYYEQYF. DNA of the CDR3: TGTGCCAGCAGTAGACAGGGGTACTACGAGCAGTACTTC.